This T cell receptor beta chain was recorded in a study of cytomegalovirus exposure and HLA in healthy donors. About the study: In terms of ancestry, the Caucasian-associated cluster contained more than 65% of the approximately 430 genotyped donors.

A word on this clone: Its target is unknown.

With 60 Vbeta and 13 Jbeta primers, the PCR was carried out. The method was immunoSEQ multiplex PCR; TCRdb's version includes in-frame clones alone and lacks a portion of them. The table shows approximately 150,000 clones, with around 80% occurring only once. General observations from the study: Certain sequence variants were highly shared and formed a cluster, and this cluster was likely a sequencing artifact. The authors later linked a missense DCLRE1C variant to TCR beta V- and J-gene trimming. Despite most TCR sequences being rare, some public TCRs occurred in many donors.

Between the trimmed V and J ends, which lost 7 bases and 4 bases, there was a span of 17 bases. From germline, CDR1 is SGHDT and CDR2 YYEEEE. This CDR3 contains 15 residues. The chain couples TRBV5-6 to TRBJ1-4; D is perhaps TRBD1 (6 bases). The sequenced sample was PBMCs. The TCR sequence derives from a woman in her thirties or forties in good health and CMV-seronegative. The chain's CDR3 is CASGSRDIGNEKLFF. The DNA for the CDR3 is TGTGCCAGCGGTTCCCGGGACATAGGTAATGAAAAACTGTTTTTT.